The next 28 T cell receptor beta chains were all read from a single sample in a study of PD-1 blockade in mismatch repair-deficient tumors. Clones were sequenced by immunoSEQ multiplex PCR, and TCRdb holds only the in-frame ones, with some missing. Of around 130,000 clones listed, roughly 86% are singletons. The source was peripheral blood, collected just over 70 weeks after starting pembrolizumab. Receptor source: an adult with mismatch repair-deficient cancer.

This clone is a singleton in its sample. Additional DNA sequences in this sample encode the identical CDR3. This sequence joins TRBV19 and TRBJ2-1; D remains unclear. Between the trimmed V and J ends, which lost 1 base and 1 base, there was a span of 8 bases. The CDR3 is 15 residues long. The germline V gene encodes CDR1 LNHDA and CDR2 SQIVND (reference sequence). CDR3 coding DNA: TGTGCCAGTAGTATAGCGGGTGTTTCCTACAATGAGCAGTTCTTC. This sequence encodes CASSIAGVSYNEQFF.

This chain uses TRBV6-5 with TRBJ2-1; D possibly corresponds to TRBD2 (6 bases). The length of the CDR3 is 15 residues. Trimming shortened V by 0 bases and J by 7 bases, and 13 bases separated the two germline ends. Per the germline V gene, CDR1 is MNHEY and CDR2 is SVGAGI. The CDR3: CASSYSPEEGNEQFF. CDR3 coding DNA: TGTGCCAGCAGTTACTCCCCGGAGGAGGGAAATGAGCAGTTCTTC.

The gene calls are TRBV9 and TRBJ2-5, with TRBD2 identical over 8 bases. The CDR3 totals 14 residues. The germline V gene has CDR1 SGDLS and CDR2 YYNGEE. J was trimmed by 5 bases and V by 0 bases; bases with no gene match: 3. CDR3 sequence reads: CASSVAGGPETQYF. The CDR3 coding sequence is TGTGCCAGCAGCGTAGCGGGAGGGCCGGAGACCCAGTACTTC.

V gene TRBV7-9 combines with J gene TRBJ2-1; D gene unclear. V was trimmed by 1 base and J by 8 bases, leaving 15 bases between them. Germline-derived CDR1 and CDR2 are SEHNR and FQNEAQ (reference sequence). The CDR3 is 15 amino acids. The CDR3 region has the DNA TGTGCCAGCAGCTTAGATATGTACCAACCCCATGAGCAGTTCTTC. Translating gives CASSLDMYQPHEQFF.

The CDR3 coding sequence is TGTGCCAGCAGCTTACTCCGGGACAGGCCGACGCCTAACTATGGCTACACCTTC. This sequence encodes CASSLLRDRPTPNYGYTF. V usage is TRBV7-9 and J usage is TRBJ1-2; 8 bases line up with TRBD1. CDR1 and CDR2 (germline): SEHNR, FQNEAQ (reference sequence). CDR3 length: 18 residues. Unmatched junction bases numbered 11, after V lost 2 bases and J lost 0 bases.

The DNA of the CDR3 is TGCGCCAGCACCTATGGATTCGGGGAGCTGTTTTTT. Protein: CASTYGFGELFF. V is TRBV5-1 and J is TRBJ2-2; D gene ambiguous. The CDR3 loop spans 12 amino acids. Deletions cut 6 bases from V and 7 bases from J, with 10 bases between. Germline V gives CDR1 SGHRS, CDR2 YFSETQ.

This chain links TRBV29-1 with TRBJ2-3, with unresolved D. V lost 5 bases, J lost 0 bases, and 9 bases lay in between. Germline CDR1 is SQVTM and CDR2 is ANQGSEA. This CDR3 is built from 13 residues. The CDR3 loop is CSVQTQSTDTQYF. CDR3 nucleotides: TGCAGCGTTCAAACCCAAAGCACAGATACGCAGTATTTT.

This clone was seen once. The gene calls are TRBV5-6 and TRBJ2-3; the D gene is possibly TRBD2 (6 bases). CDR1 and CDR2 (germline): SGHDT, YYEEEE. V was pared by 0 bases and J by 4 bases, with 15 bases between. This CDR3 has 16 amino acids. The CDR3 region has the DNA TGTGCCAGCAGCTTGGTTTTGGAGGGTTCGCCAGATACGCAGTATTTT. The encoded protein is CASSLVLEGSPDTQYF.

The chain joins TRBV6-6 to TRBJ2-7, with D unresolved. The CDR3 loop spans 14 amino acids. Germline CDR1 is MNHNY and CDR2 is SVGAGI (reference sequence). V dropped 5 bases and J dropped 6 bases, with 17 bases sitting between them. CDR3 amino acids: CASSQTARVSEQYF. The CDR3 DNA reads TGTGCCAGCAGTCAGACCGCACGCGTATCCGAGCAGTACTTC.

The chain has TRBV11-2 and TRBJ2-3; 11 bases line up with TRBD2. The CDR3 contains 16 residues. Germline CDR1 is SGHAT and CDR2 is FQNNGV. The V gene end was trimmed by 6 bases and the J gene end by 4 bases; junction bases not matched to a gene: 9. The chain's CDR3 is CASRPTSGSVADTQYF. The CDR3 bases are TGTGCCAGCAGACCTACTAGCGGGAGTGTTGCAGATACGCAGTATTTT.

The chain combines TRBV7-8 with TRBJ2-1; tentative D call: TRBD2 (5 bases). Germline CDR1 SGHVS, CDR2 FQNEAQ. V lost 1 base to trimming and J lost 0 bases, with 16 bases between them. The CDR3 totals 18 residues. This CDR3 reads CASSLVGASPGSYNEQFF. CDR3 nucleotides: TGTGCCAGCAGCTTAGTGGGCGCTAGCCCTGGCTCCTACAATGAGCAGTTCTTC.

DNA for the CDR3: TGTGCCAGCAGTATTAGACTAGACACGGGTGAGAATAATGAGCAGTTCTTC. It encodes CASSIRLDTGENNEQFF. The chain links TRBV2 to TRBJ2-1; D possibly corresponds to TRBD2 (6 bases). This CDR3 region has 17 residues. Germline CDR1 is SNHLY and CDR2 is FYNNEI. Trimming removed 5 bases from V and 7 bases from J, with 24 bases in between.

The chain is built from TRBV7-2 and TRBJ2-1; D not certain. V was pared by 0 bases and J by 10 bases, with 4 bases between. Per the germline V gene, CDR1 is SGHTA and CDR2 is FQGNSA. This CDR3 is 11 amino acids long. The CDR3 sequence: CASSLAVEQFF. The CDR3 DNA reads as TGTGCCAGCAGCTTAGCTGTGGAGCAGTTCTTC.

The V and J genes are TRBV25-1 and TRBJ2-3; 7 nucleotides match TRBD1. Trimming took 5 bases from V and 6 from J; bases not matched to a gene: 5. The CDR3 extends over 13 amino acids. CDR1 and CDR2 (germline): MGHDK, SYGVNS. The CDR3 sequence: CASSLPQGDTQYF. The CDR3 DNA reads as TGTGCCAGCAGTCTTCCACAGGGGGATACGCAGTATTTT.

The V call is TRBV6-1, the J call TRBJ2-7, with 10 bases fitting TRBD2. The CDR3 has 15 amino acids. Trimming removed 2 bases from V and 5 bases from J; junction bases left unmatched: 6. CDR1 is MNHNS, CDR2 SASEGT, per germline. The CDR3 loop is CASSESEAGGHEQYF. The CDR3 nucleotides are TGTGCCAGCAGTGAAAGCGAAGCGGGAGGGCACGAGCAGTACTTC.

The V and J genes are TRBV5-6 and TRBJ1-2; D remains unclear. The germline V gene encodes CDR1 SGHDT and CDR2 YYEEEE. Trimming removed 3 bases from V and 0 bases from J, with 6 bases in between. The CDR3 consists of 13 residues. CDR3 sequence (DNA): TGTGCCAGCAGCTCAATAGCTAACTATGGCTACACCTTC. Translation: CASSSIANYGYTF.

The chain has TRBV19 and TRBJ2-7; a weak D match, TRBD2 (6 bases). The germline V and J ends were trimmed by 5 bases and 6 bases, with 14 bases remaining between them. The CDR3 extends over 13 amino acids. The germline CDR1 and CDR2 sequences are LNHDA and SQIVND (reference sequence). In DNA, the CDR3 is TGTGCCAGTAGTCAACTAGCTCCTGGCGAGCAGTACTTC. Protein: CASSQLAPGEQYF.

The chain joins TRBV4-3 to TRBJ2-2, with D perhaps TRBD2 (6 bases). Germline CDR1 reads LGHNA; CDR2 reads YSLEER. The CDR3 totals 15 residues. V was cut by 2 bases and J by 2 bases, with 9 bases left in between. CDR3 residues: CASSQKGTNTGELFF. DNA of the CDR3: TGCGCCAGCAGCCAAAAAGGGACTAACACCGGGGAGCTGTTTTTT.

The rearrangement joins TRBV5-1 to TRBJ2-6; D is perhaps TRBD2 (6 bases). The CDR3 runs 19 residues. The germline V gene has CDR1 SGHRS and CDR2 YFSETQ. V was trimmed by 0 bases and J by 0 bases, leaving 16 bases between them. The CDR3 DNA follows: TGCGCCAGCAGCTTGGCCCGCGGCAGGACTAACTCTGGGGCCAACGTCCTGACTTTC. Protein: CASSLARGRTNSGANVLTF.

The chain carries TRBV5-1 and TRBJ2-7; no clear D gene. The CDR3 extends over 16 amino acids. V lost 1 base and J 7 bases, leaving 21 bases between the germline ends. Germline CDR1 reads SGHRS; CDR2 reads YFSETQ. The CDR3 region is CASSLYVGETLGEQYF. The CDR3 nucleotides read TGCGCCAGCAGCTTGTACGTGGGCGAGACCCTCGGGGAGCAGTACTTC.

The chain has TRBV15 and TRBJ2-7, with D possibly TRBD2 on 6 matching bases. CDR3 size: 15 residues. V was pared by 0 bases and J by 5 bases, with 14 bases between. Germline loops: CDR1 LNHNV, CDR2 YYDKDF (reference sequence). DNA for the CDR3: TGTGCCACCAGCAGAGATCCTGGAGGGGCGGACGAGCAGTACTTC. Its translation: CATSRDPGGADEQYF.

On this clone: A junction end diverges from the germline sequence, so it may reflect a read error. The chain is built from TRBV4-2 and TRBJ2-1, with a tentative D call TRBD2 (6 bases). The V gene's germline CDR1 is LGHNA and CDR2 YNFKEQ. The CDR3 is 15 residues long. In DNA, the CDR3 is TGTGCCAGCAGCCCAGTACCAGCGGGCTACGATGAGCAGTTCTTC. Encoded protein: CASSPVPAGYDEQFF.

The count of this clone is one. The chain combines TRBV6-5 with TRBJ2-7; D is unclear. V was clipped by 4 bases and J by 4 bases, with 17 bases between them. The CDR3 sequence is 15 residues long. The V gene's germline CDR1 is MNHEY and CDR2 SVGAGI. The CDR3 region has the DNA TGTGCCAGCAGTTCGGGCCGACGAGCTTATTACGAGCAGTACTTC. Translated, it gives CASSSGRRAYYEQYF.

This rearrangement joins TRBV13 to TRBJ2-3, with 7 bases lining up with TRBD1. The germline V gene has CDR1 PRHDT and CDR2 FYEKMQ (reference sequence). CDR3 length equals 13 residues. After removal of 7 bases from V and 9 bases from J, the junction contained 10 bases not matched to a gene. The CDR3 protein is CASTQRGLPTQYF. Written as DNA, the CDR3 is TGTGCCAGCACCCAGAGGGGGCTTCCCACGCAGTATTTT.

This clone was picked up one time. The rearrangement joins TRBV6-5 to TRBJ2-1; weak D call: TRBD2 (6 bases). This CDR3 spans 14 amino acids. Germline assignment: CDR1 MNHEY and CDR2 SVGAGI. Deletions cut 2 bases from V and 10 bases from J, with 15 bases between. The CDR3 coding sequence is TGTGCCAGCAGTTACAGCCGGGAGATGTGGGAGCAGTTCTTC. Translating it yields CASSYSREMWEQFF.

The chain is built from TRBV11-2 and TRBJ2-7; 9 bases line up with TRBD1. After removal of 8 bases from V and 5 bases from J, the junction contained 10 bases not matched to a gene. The CDR3 spans 14 residues. Germline CDR1 reads SGHAT; CDR2 reads FQNNGV. CDR3 sequence: CASQNRDRVNEQYF. The CDR3 bases are TGTGCCAGCCAAAACCGGGACAGGGTAAACGAGCAGTACTTC.

The gene calls are TRBV28 and TRBJ2-7, with 10 bases matching TRBD2. This CDR3 comprises 16 residues. Trimming at V came to 2 bases and at J to 4 bases, leaving 8 bases not matched to a gene. Germline lookup yields CDR1 MDHEN and CDR2 SYDVKM. The CDR3 here is CASSLGSSGRWYEQYF. In DNA, the CDR3 is TGTGCCAGCAGTTTAGGGTCTAGCGGGAGATGGTACGAGCAGTACTTC.

There are a few counts of this clone. V and J are TRBV19 and TRBJ1-1, with D possibly TRBD1 on 6 matching bases. Per the germline V gene, CDR1 is LNHDA and CDR2 is SQIVND (reference sequence). Trimming removed 2 bases at V and 0 bases at J, with 13 bases between. This CDR3 region has 16 residues. Here the CDR3 DNA reads TGTGCCAGTAGTATATCAGGGGTGGGGATGAACACTGAAGCTTTCTTT. It codes for CASSISGVGMNTEAFF.